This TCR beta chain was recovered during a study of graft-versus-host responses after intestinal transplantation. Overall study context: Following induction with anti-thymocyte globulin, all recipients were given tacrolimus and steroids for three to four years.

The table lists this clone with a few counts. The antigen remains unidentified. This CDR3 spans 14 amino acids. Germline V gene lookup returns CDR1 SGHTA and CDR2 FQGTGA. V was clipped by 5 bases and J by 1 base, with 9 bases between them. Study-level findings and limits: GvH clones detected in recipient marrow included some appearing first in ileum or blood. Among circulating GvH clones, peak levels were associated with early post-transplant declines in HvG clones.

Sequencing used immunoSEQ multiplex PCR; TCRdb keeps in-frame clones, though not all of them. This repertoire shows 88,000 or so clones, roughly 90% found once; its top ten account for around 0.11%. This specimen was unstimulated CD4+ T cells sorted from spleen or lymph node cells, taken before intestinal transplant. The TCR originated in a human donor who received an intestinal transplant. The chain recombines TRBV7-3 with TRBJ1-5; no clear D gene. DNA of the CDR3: TGTGCCAGCAGCCCCCCGGGGAGCAATCAGCCCCAGCATTTT. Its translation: CASSPPGSNQPQHF.